This TCR beta chain was observed in a study of T cell responses to AZD1222 COVID-19 vaccine. The CDR3 runs to 14 residues. The germline V gene encodes CDR1 LNHDA and CDR2 SQIVND (reference sequence). V was clipped by 5 bases and J by 5 bases, with 15 bases between them. Using immunoSEQ multiplex PCR, the repertoire was profiled, and TCRdb retains in-frame clones only, with some absent. The table lists about 210,000 clones, 90% to 95% of them singletons. The TCR was taken from an adult who received the MenACWY meningococcal vaccine as a control. The chain joins TRBV19 to TRBJ1-1, with a weak D call TRBD1 (6 bases). The sample was peripheral blood, taken 28 days after the second dose of the MenACWY control vaccine. For the CDR3, the DNA is TGTGCCAGTAGTTTCAGGGCCCAGGGGACTGAAGCTTTCTTT. The encoded protein is CASSFRAQGTEAFF.